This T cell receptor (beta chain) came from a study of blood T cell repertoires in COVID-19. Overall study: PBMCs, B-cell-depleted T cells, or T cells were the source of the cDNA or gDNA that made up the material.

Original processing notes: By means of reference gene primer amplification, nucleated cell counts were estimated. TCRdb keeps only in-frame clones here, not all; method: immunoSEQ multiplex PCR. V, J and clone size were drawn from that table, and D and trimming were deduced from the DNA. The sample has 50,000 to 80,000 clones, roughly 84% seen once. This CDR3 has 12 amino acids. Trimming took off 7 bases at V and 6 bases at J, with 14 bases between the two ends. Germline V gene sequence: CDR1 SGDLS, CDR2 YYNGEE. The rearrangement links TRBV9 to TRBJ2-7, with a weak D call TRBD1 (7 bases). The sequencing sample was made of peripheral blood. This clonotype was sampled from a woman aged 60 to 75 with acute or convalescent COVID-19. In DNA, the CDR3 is TGTGCCAGCTCAGGAGGGGGCCCCGAGCAGTACTTC. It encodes CASSGGGPEQYF.